This T cell receptor (beta chain) was sequenced in a study of T cell repertoires in cytomegalovirus infection. Study outcomes and limitations: It was HLA-C-restricted CMV-specific TCR beta clonotypes that dominated the response ex vivo.

Trimming at V came to 5 bases and at J to 6 bases, leaving 2 bases not matched to a gene. The CDR3 covers 15 residues. The germline gives CDR1 SGHTA, CDR2 FQGNSA. One entry per CDR3 protein, called by TCRdb with MiXCR from the reads. The sample holds fewer than 550,000 distinct CDR3 sequences, about 15% seen once. Ten or more counts support this clonotype. The antigen remains undetermined. The specimen was CD8+ T cells from PBMCs. The chain carries TRBV7-2 and TRBJ2-2; 14 nucleotides match TRBD2. This receptor was taken from a human donor in good health (CMV status not recorded). Some clones in this sample may be carry-over from other donors' samples. The CDR3 nucleotides are TGTGCCAGCAGCCGGGGACTAGCGGGAGCCGGGGAGCTGTTTTTT. Its protein is CASSRGLAGAGELFF.